The entry that follows covers one T cell receptor beta chain sequence. V was shortened by 5 bases and J by 7 bases, with 15 bases between the two germline ends. The CDR3 is made up of 13 amino acids. Germline CDR1 and CDR2: SEHNR and FQNEAQ (reference sequence). This entry comes from a study of blood T cell repertoires in COVID-19. Study details: Acute and convalescent COVID-19 specimens originated in the United States, Italy and Spain. In each case, the material was cDNA or gDNA derived from T cells, B-cell-depleted T cells, or PBMCs.

Generated by immunoSEQ multiplex PCR, the TCRdb table keeps only in-frame clones and is missing some. The sample shows 50,000 to 75,000 clones, roughly 79% of them seen only once. Source material: peripheral blood. The clonotype was recovered from an elderly woman with active or convalescent COVID-19. J is TRBJ2-7 and V is TRBV7-9; the D is unclear. CDR3 amino acids: CASSPSVGGEQYF. The CDR3, as DNA: TGTGCCAGCAGCCCCAGCGTCGGCGGAGAGCAGTACTTC.